The 16 T cell receptor beta chains listed next were all sequenced from one sample in a study of blood T cells in healthy people across ages. The second PCR ran roughly 6 to 11 cycles with a sample-barcoded 5' primer and J-beta primers. Via MiXCR, TCRdb re-called the 5' RACE reads, giving one row per CDR3 protein. The sample yields about 1.4 million distinct CDR3 sequences, 45% to 70% seen once. Sample: blood. The receptors originated from a young man in good health.

The chain has TRBV5-5 and TRBJ2-1; D is possibly TRBD1 (5 bases). Trimming cost V 3 bases and J 10 bases, with 11 bases left between them. The CDR3 spans 12 residues. Germline V gene lookup returns CDR1 SGHKS and CDR2 YYEKEE (reference sequence). The CDR3 coding sequence is TGTGCCAGCAGCTGGATAGGGGCCGAGCAGTTCTTC. Protein: CASSWIGAEQFF.

CDR3 sequence: CASSVFWGNTEAFF. The CDR3 DNA follows: TGTGCCAGCAGCGTGTTTTGGGGGAACACTGAAGCTTTCTTT. V and J are TRBV9 and TRBJ1-1, with D unresolved. V was clipped by 2 bases and J by 1 base, with 9 bases between them. The CDR3 consists of 14 residues. Germline assignment: CDR1 SGDLS and CDR2 YYNGEE.

This rearrangement joins TRBV4-1 to TRBJ2-5; D remains ambiguous. Germline loops: CDR1 MGHRA, CDR2 YSYEKL. This CDR3 has 15 amino acids. Trimming stripped 4 bases from V and 4 bases from J, with 16 bases between. In DNA form, the CDR3 reads TGCGCCAGCAGCCCACGCCCCGGGTGGAGAGAGACCCAGTACTTC. The encoded protein is CASSPRPGWRETQYF.

The CDR3 spells CASYRQGSNEQYF. In DNA form, the CDR3 reads TGTGCCAGCTATAGACAGGGGTCCAACGAGCAGTACTTC. The genes are TRBV6-5 and TRBJ2-7; 8 bases match TRBD1. With 8 bases clipped from V and 5 bases from J, the junction kept 8 bases outside the gene matches. Per germline, CDR1 MNHEY and CDR2 SVGAGI. The CDR3 is made up of 13 amino acids.

The CDR3 DNA reads as TGTGCCAGCAGCGTAGCAGGGGTCGGTTCACCCCTCCACTTT. The encoded protein is CASSVAGVGSPLHF. The rearrangement joins TRBV9 to TRBJ1-6; the D gene is possibly TRBD1 (6 bases). Germline V gene lookup returns CDR1 SGDLS and CDR2 YYNGEE. The CDR3 is made up of 14 amino acids. The germline V and J ends were trimmed by 0 bases and 9 bases, with 10 bases remaining between them.

This chain connects TRBV27 to TRBJ1-1; D gene uncertain. The CDR3 totals 14 residues. Germline V CDR1 and CDR2: MNHEY, SMNVEV (reference sequence). Trimming left V 6 bases short and J 4 bases short, with 15 bases between. CDR3 DNA sequence: TGTGCCAGCAGGCTCTCACCCGTTTTCACTGAAGCTTTCTTT. It translates to CASRLSPVFTEAFF.

The chain uses TRBV20-1 and TRBJ2-7, with TRBD2 matching 15 bases. Germline loops: CDR1 DFQATT, CDR2 SNEGSKA (reference sequence). The CDR3 has 17 amino acids. The V gene end was trimmed by 0 bases and the J gene end by 4 bases; junction bases not matched to a gene: 7. CDR3 sequence: CSARDLGLAGGQYEQYF. The DNA of the CDR3 is TGCAGTGCTAGAGATCTAGGACTAGCGGGGGGGCAGTACGAGCAGTACTTC.

The rearrangement uses TRBV25-1 and TRBJ2-6, with D tentatively TRBD1 (6 bases). V was trimmed by 3 bases and J by 0 bases, leaving 12 bases between them. Germline V CDR1 and CDR2: MGHDK, SYGVNS. The length of the CDR3 is 17 residues. CDR3 residues: CASSDRDKDSGANVLTF. For the CDR3, the DNA is TGTGCCAGCAGTGACCGGGACAAGGACTCTGGGGCCAACGTCCTGACTTTC.

The chain employs TRBV7-2 and TRBJ1-5; tentatively, D is TRBD1 (6 bases). Per germline, CDR1 SGHTA and CDR2 FQGNSA. The CDR3 loop spans 15 amino acids. V was pared by 4 bases and J by 3 bases, with 13 bases between. Here the CDR3 reads CASSWKGDFNQPQHF. CDR3 bases: TGTGCCAGCAGCTGGAAGGGGGACTTCAATCAGCCCCAGCATTTT.

This clonotype was detected a few times. This rearrangement joins TRBV25-1 to TRBJ2-1, with TRBD2 matching over 10 bases. V shed 4 bases, J shed 6 bases, and the junction held 6 bases outside the gene matches. The CDR3 sequence is 15 residues long. CDR1 is MGHDK, CDR2 SYGVNS, per germline. The CDR3 sequence: CASSGLAGVFNEQFF. The DNA of the CDR3 is TGTGCCAGCAGTGGTCTAGCGGGAGTATTCAATGAGCAGTTCTTC.

As for this clonotype: The junction departs from the called germline gene at one end, perhaps through a read error. The V gene is TRBV4-1, the J gene TRBJ1-4; D uncertain. The CDR3 is 14 residues long. CDR1 MGHRA and CDR2 YSYEKL come from the germline V gene. CDR3 protein: CASSQRHGSGKLFF. The CDR3 nucleotides read TGCGCCAGTAGCCAACGACACGGTAGTGGAAAACTGTTTTTT.

This chain links TRBV7-2 with TRBJ2-5; possibly TRBD1 or TRBD2 for D (5 bases each). The CDR3 loop spans 15 amino acids. Germline V lookup: CDR1 SGHTA, CDR2 FQGNSA. Trimming removed 5 bases from V and 1 base from J, with 14 bases in between. The DNA of the CDR3 is TGTGCCAGCAGCCTCCAGTCGGGGCCCCAAGAGACCCAGTACTTC. Translation gives CASSLQSGPQETQYF. The full variable domain, completed using reference TRBV7-2 and TRBJ2-5, is GAGVSQSPSNKVTEKGKDVELRCDPISGHTALYWYRQSLGQGLEFLIYFQGNSAPDKSGLPSDRFSAERTGGSVSTLTIQRTQQEDSAVYLCASSLQSGPQETQYFGPGTRLLVL.

V gene TRBV29-1 combines with J gene TRBJ2-7; D ambiguous. The assigned J gene may be wrong: the sequence end matches TRBJ2-4 better. Germline V lookup: CDR1 SQVTM, CDR2 ANQGSEA. The CDR3 has 12 residues. Written as DNA, the CDR3 is TGCAGCGTTGTAGTGCAACTGAACATTCAGTACTTC. Residues: CSVVVQLNIQYF.

This clonotype was counted a few times. V gene TRBV6-6 combines with J gene TRBJ1-4; D may be TRBD1 (5 bases). Per the germline V gene, CDR1 is MNHNY and CDR2 is SVGAGI (reference sequence). The CDR3 has 13 amino acids. V was trimmed by 2 bases and J by 7 bases, leaving 8 bases between them. The CDR3 coding sequence is TGTGCCAGCAGTTACGTGAGGGGTGAAAAACTGTTTTTT. As protein: CASSYVRGEKLFF.

The chain combines TRBV3-1 with TRBJ2-3, with TRBD2 identical over 7 bases. Trimming at V came to 4 bases and at J to 4 bases, leaving 8 bases not matched to a gene. The CDR3 has 15 amino acids. CDR1 is LGHDT and CDR2 is YNNKEL in the germline V gene (reference sequence). CDR3 DNA: TGTGCCAGCAGCCGAACCGGACTAGGGGCAGATACGCAGTATTTT. The encoded protein is CASSRTGLGADTQYF.

This clonotype was seen only a few times. This sequence joins TRBV15 and TRBJ2-1; 10 bases map to TRBD2. Germline trimming cut 7 bases from V and 8 bases from J; bases unmatched to any gene: 5. CDR1 and CDR2 from the germline V gene are LNHNV and YYDKDF (reference sequence). The CDR3 consists of 13 residues. CDR3 loop: CATIAGGSHEQFF. The CDR3, as DNA: TGTGCCACCATAGCGGGAGGTAGCCATGAGCAGTTCTTC.